These T cell receptor beta chains were read from a single sample in a study of T cell repertoires in cytomegalovirus infection. TCRdb recomputed calls from the reads with MiXCR, one row per CDR3 protein. This sample carries fewer than 400,000 distinct CDR3 sequences, around a sixth of them seen once, and the ten largest clones take approximately 10%. The specimen sequenced was PBMCs. The receptors originated from a human donor in good health (CMV status not recorded). Some clones in this sample may be carry-over from other donors' samples. The CDR3 runs from the conserved cysteine through the conserved F or W. A D gene is named only where the DNA matches it firmly. Clone sizes are given selectively: once, few, many, or a class where the clone is expanded.

J gene | V gene | D gene | clone size | CDR3 protein
TRBJ2-2 | TRBV18 | TRBD2 | NA | CASARTSGNTGELFF
TRBJ2-5 | TRBV7-9 | NA | NA | CASSPPGSQRETQYF
TRBJ1-5 | TRBV19 | NA | NA | CASGSGLRSFGSQPQHF
TRBJ2-5 | TRBV11-2 | TRBD2 | few | CASTPGLAGVPETQYF
TRBJ2-3 | TRBV6-1 | NA | many | CASSLISGSPDTQYF
TRBJ2-5 | TRBV7-2 | NA | few | CASSLGQVGGETQYF
TRBJ1-2 | TRBV2 | NA | few | CASSYLAYVGYTF
TRBJ1-3 | TRBV6-1 | NA | few | CASSVISSGNTIYF
TRBJ2-1 | TRBV12-3/TRBV12-4 | TRBD1 | NA | CASRGTALHNEQFF
TRBJ1-4 | TRBV2 | NA | NA | CASSDPEQRTTNEKLFF
TRBJ2-5 | TRBV6-6 | NA | NA | CASSYQAVRGQGTQYF
TRBJ2-5 | TRBV29-1 | TRBD2 | NA | CSVGGLAGGETQYF
TRBJ1-6 | TRBV2 | NA | NA | CASSEEVGSSAPLHF